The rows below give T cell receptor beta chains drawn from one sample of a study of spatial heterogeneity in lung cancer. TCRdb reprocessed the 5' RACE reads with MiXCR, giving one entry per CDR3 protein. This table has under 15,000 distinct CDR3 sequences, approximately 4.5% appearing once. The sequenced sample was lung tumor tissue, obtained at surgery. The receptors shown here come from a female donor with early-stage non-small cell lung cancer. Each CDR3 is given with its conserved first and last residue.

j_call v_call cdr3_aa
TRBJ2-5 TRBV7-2 CASSLARLAETQYF
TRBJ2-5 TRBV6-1 CASSEAGAGTQYF
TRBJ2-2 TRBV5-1 CASSWTGTGELFF
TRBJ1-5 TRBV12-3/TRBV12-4 CASSLNGDQPQHF
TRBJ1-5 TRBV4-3 CASSPRLGDQPQHF
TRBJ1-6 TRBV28 CASSLHSNNSPLHF
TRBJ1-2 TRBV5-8 CASSPGQMMNYGYTF
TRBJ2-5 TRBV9 CASSPSISGGETQYF
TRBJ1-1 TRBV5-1 CASSLQTANTEAFF
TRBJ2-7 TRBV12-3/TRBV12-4 CASSPGNYEQYF
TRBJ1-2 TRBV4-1 CASSQDIGHFYTF
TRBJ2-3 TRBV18 CASSPDTDTQYF
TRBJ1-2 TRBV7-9 CASSSSYGYTF
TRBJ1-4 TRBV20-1 CSARTPGQLNEKLFF
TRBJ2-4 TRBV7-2 CASSLNRGKAKNIQYF
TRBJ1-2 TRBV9 CASSVAHGQGEYGYTF
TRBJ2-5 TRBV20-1 CSARERREQETQYF
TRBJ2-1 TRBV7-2 CASSLDHFENEQFF
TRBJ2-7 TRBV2 CASREGEGRGNYEQYF
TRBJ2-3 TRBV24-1 CATTGGNTQYF
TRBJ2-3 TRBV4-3 CASSQDSRGGGIYHAYF
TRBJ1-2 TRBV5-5 CASRPPGGGGYTF
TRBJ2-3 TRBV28 CASSFSLTDTQYF
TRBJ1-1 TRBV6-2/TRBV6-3 CASRPTVKNTEAFF
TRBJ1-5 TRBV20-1 CSARTGRDQPQHF
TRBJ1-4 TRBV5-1 CASSLVPGATNEKLFF
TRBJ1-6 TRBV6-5 CASSLNRGGRSPLHF
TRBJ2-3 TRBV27 CASSLRLLAGGFTDTQYF
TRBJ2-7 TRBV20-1 CRAHNRGTGEYEQYF
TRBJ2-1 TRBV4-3 CASSQTSDTYNEQFF
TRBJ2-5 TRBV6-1 CASSEVRGLLQETQYF
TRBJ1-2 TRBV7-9 CASRPGEDSYGYTF
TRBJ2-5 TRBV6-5 CASSYSLGVAETQYF
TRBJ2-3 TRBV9 CASPEVASGGLSSDTQYF
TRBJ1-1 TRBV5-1 CASSSDRVTNTEAFF
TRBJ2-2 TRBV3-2 CASSHQTERQVAGELFF
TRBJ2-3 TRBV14 CASSPGLADTQYF
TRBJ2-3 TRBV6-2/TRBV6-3 CASSRGLAGAQSTDTQYF
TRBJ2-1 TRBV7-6 CASSLPGEGWNEQFF
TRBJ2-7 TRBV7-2 CASSERREQYF
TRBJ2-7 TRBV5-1 CASISTGTHEQYF
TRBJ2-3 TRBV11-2 CASSSLTDTQYF
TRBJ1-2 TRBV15 CATSRDFRGPYGYTF
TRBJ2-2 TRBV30 CAWSSGHGELFF
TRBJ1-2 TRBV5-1 CASSRGGSFAGYTF
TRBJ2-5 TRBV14 CASSRGGETQYF
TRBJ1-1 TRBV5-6 CASSLIDRGDTEAFF
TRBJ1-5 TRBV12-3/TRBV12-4 CASRIQGSNQPQHF
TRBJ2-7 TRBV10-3 CAISPRGDEQYF
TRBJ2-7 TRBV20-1 CSARRDSQVSPYEQYF
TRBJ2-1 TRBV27 CASSLYGTGGDNEQFF
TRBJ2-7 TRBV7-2 CASSSITGIEQYF
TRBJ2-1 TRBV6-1 CASSEGRGRFWEQFF
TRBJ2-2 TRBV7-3 CASSLWLAGNTGELFF